This T cell receptor beta chain was sequenced for a study of blood T cell repertoires in COVID-19. Study in general: Collection of acute and convalescent COVID-19 samples took place in the United States, Italy and Spain. In each case, the material was cDNA or gDNA derived from T cells, B-cell-depleted T cells, or PBMCs.

V shed 4 bases, J shed 0 bases, and the junction held 7 bases outside the gene matches. Germline V CDR1 and CDR2: SGHRS, YFSETQ. The CDR3 runs 16 residues. Original handling: Researchers report that nucleated cell counts were estimated from reference gene primer amplification. Clones were read by immunoSEQ multiplex PCR, and TCRdb kept only the in-frame ones, dropping some. V and J calls and clone size are those listed in that table; D and trimming were worked out from the DNA. The data contain some 110,000 clones, around 80% of them singletons. This TCR was recovered from a woman in her 70s with acute or convalescent COVID-19. What was sequenced was peripheral blood. The rearrangement joins TRBV5-1 to TRBJ2-1; 7 positions match TRBD1. CDR3 protein: CASSPGRQGSYNEQFF. The DNA for the CDR3 is TGCGCCAGCAGCCCTGGAAGACAGGGCTCCTACAATGAGCAGTTCTTC. The full variable domain, in which reference TRBV5-1 and TRBJ2-1 provide the parts outside the CDR3, is KAGVTQTPRYLIKTRGQQVTLSCSPISGHRSVSWYQQTPGQGLQFLFEYFSETQRNKGNFPGRFSGRQFSNSRSEMNVSTLELGDSALYLCASSPGRQGSYNEQFFGPGTRLTVL.